Shown below are 19 T cell receptor beta chains from a single sample sequenced in a study of blood T cell repertoires in COVID-19. TCRdb keeps only in-frame clones here, not all; method: immunoSEQ multiplex PCR. The table records 200,000 to 250,000 clones, 82% of them present only once. The sequencing input was peripheral blood. Every receptor here comes from an elderly woman with acute or convalescent COVID-19.

The chain links TRBV3-1 (or the pseudogene TRBV3-2) to TRBJ2-2, with 9 bases aligning to TRBD1. Losses at the gene ends were 0 bases for V and 7 bases for J; bases not matched to a gene: 12. The CDR3 loop spans 18 amino acids. CDR1 and CDR2 from the germline V gene are LGHDT and YNNKEL (reference sequence). CDR3: CASSQDTGTGRAIGELFF. Written as DNA, the CDR3 is TGTGCCAGCAGCCAAGATACGGGGACAGGGAGGGCGATCGGGGAGCTGTTTTTT.

The chain couples TRBV7-9 to TRBJ1-1; D gene unclear. Germline-derived CDR1 and CDR2 are SEHNR and FQNEAQ (reference sequence). Trimming stripped 5 bases from V and 2 bases from J, with 9 bases between. The CDR3 loop spans 13 amino acids. The CDR3 region is CASSPRSNTEAFF. CDR3 DNA: TGTGCCAGCAGCCCCAGGTCAAACACTGAAGCTTTCTTT.

The chain couples TRBV6-2 or TRBV6-3 to TRBJ2-1, with unresolved D. This CDR3 has 15 amino acids. V was cut by 0 bases and J by 4 bases, with 10 bases left in between. The germline V gene encodes CDR1 MNHEY and CDR2 SVGEGT. The CDR3 nucleotides read TGTGCCAGCAGTTACTCGGGTCGACTGTACAATGAGCAGTTCTTC. Translated: CASSYSGRLYNEQFF.

The rearrangement links TRBV4-2 to TRBJ1-2; maybe TRBD1 (6 bases). This CDR3 has 15 amino acids. Germline V gene sequence: CDR1 LGHNA, CDR2 YNFKEQ. V shed 0 bases and J shed 7 bases, with 15 bases lying between them. CDR3 sequence (DNA): TGTGCCAGCAGCCAAGACCACTCCGGGACAACTGGCTACACCTTC. Encoded protein: CASSQDHSGTTGYTF.

The V and J genes are TRBV11-3 and TRBJ1-1; 7 bases align to TRBD1. V shed 5 bases and J 3 bases; nucleotides not matched to a gene: 3. The CDR3 sequence is 13 residues long. The germline gives CDR1 SGHNT, CDR2 YENEEA. Here the CDR3 reads CASSRGQDTEAFF. The CDR3 bases are TGTGCCAGCAGCCGCGGACAGGACACTGAAGCTTTCTTT.

The chain recombines TRBV28 with TRBJ2-1, with 10 bases fitting TRBD2. The CDR3 spans 15 residues. Looked up from germline, CDR1 is MDHEN and CDR2 is SYDVKM. V trimming: 3 bases; J trimming: 3 bases; junction bases outside the gene matches: 2. In DNA form, the CDR3 reads TGTGCCAGCAGTTTTTGGACTAGCGGCTACAATGAGCAGTTCTTC. This codes for CASSFWTSGYNEQFF.

The chain joins TRBV30 to TRBJ1-1; D unresolved. The CDR3 totals 14 residues. Trimming pared 3 bases from V and 4 bases from J, leaving 15 bases between. Per germline, CDR1 GTSNPN and CDR2 SVGIG (reference sequence). CDR3 in amino acids: CAWRPRTGSTEAFF. CDR3 nucleotide sequence: TGTGCCTGGAGACCACGGACGGGGAGCACTGAAGCTTTCTTT.

This clone showed up just once. The same CDR3 is also encoded by other DNA sequences in this sample. The chain uses TRBV7-9 and TRBJ1-1; the match to TRBD1 covers 7 bases. The CDR3 sequence is 15 residues long. The junction had 7 bases not matched to a gene; V was cut back by 5 bases and J by 1 base. Germline lookup yields CDR1 SEHNR and CDR2 FQNEAQ (reference sequence). CDR3 DNA sequence: TGTGCCAGCAGCCCACGACAGGGAGGGAACACTGAAGCTTTCTTT. It translates to CASSPRQGGNTEAFF. The variable domain in full, with the rest retrieved from reference TRBV7-9 and TRBJ1-1, is DTGVSQNPRHKITKRGQNVTFRCDPISEHNRLYWYRQTLGQGPEFLTYFQNEAQLEKSRLLSDRFSAERPKGSFSTLEIQRTEQGDSAMYLCASSPRQGGNTEAFFGQGTRLTVV.

The CDR3 sequence: CASRRQGFEGEKLFF. Here the CDR3 DNA reads TGTGCCAGCAGAAGACAGGGATTTGAGGGTGAAAAACTGTTTTTT. The chain joins TRBV28 to TRBJ1-4; 7 positions match TRBD1. CDR3 length: 15 residues. Germline values: CDR1 MDHEN, CDR2 SYDVKM. The junction had 11 bases not matched to a gene; V was cut back by 6 bases and J by 7 bases.

The rearrangement uses TRBV27 and TRBJ1-2; D gene ambiguous. The CDR3 covers 13 residues. Deletions cut 6 bases from V and 3 bases from J, with 11 bases between. Germline CDR1 reads MNHEY; CDR2 reads SMNVEV (reference sequence). CDR3 in amino acids: CASSSWRDYGYTF. In DNA form, the CDR3 reads TGTGCCAGCAGCTCCTGGAGGGACTATGGCTACACCTTC.

The chain uses TRBV3-1 (or the pseudogene TRBV3-2) and TRBJ2-1, with D perhaps TRBD2 (6 bases). The CDR3 has 16 amino acids. Germline CDR1 reads LGHDT; CDR2 reads YNNKEL (reference sequence). V gave up 4 bases and J gave up 1 base, with 14 bases separating them. This CDR3 reads CASSLSLAASYNEQFF. The CDR3 DNA follows: TGTGCCAGCAGCCTCAGTTTAGCGGCATCCTACAATGAGCAGTTCTTC.

V gene TRBV12-3 or TRBV12-4 combines with J gene TRBJ2-3; 9 nucleotides align to TRBD2. Trimming at V came to 7 bases and at J to 2 bases, leaving 1 base not matched to a gene. The CDR3 spans 13 residues. The chain's CDR3 is CASIAGATDTQYF. The CDR3 DNA reads as TGTGCCAGCATAGCGGGGGCCACAGATACGCAGTATTTT.

The rearrangement joins TRBV2 to TRBJ1-2, with D perhaps matching TRBD1 (6 bases). V was cut by 6 bases and J by 6 bases, with 11 bases left in between. Per germline, CDR1 SNHLY and CDR2 FYNNEI. CDR3 length: 12 residues. The CDR3, as DNA: TGTGCCAGCAGAGCTCAGGGGCATGGCTACACCTTC. Protein product: CASRAQGHGYTF.

This chain connects TRBV10-3 to TRBJ2-7, with TRBD1 identical over 10 bases. Germline CDR1 ENHRY, CDR2 SYGVKD. V was clipped by 6 bases and J by 1 base; unmatched bases: 15. This CDR3 comprises 18 residues. The CDR3 sequence is CAISQNRDRGRRSYEQYF. The CDR3 DNA reads TGTGCCATCAGCCAGAACCGGGACAGGGGTCGGAGGTCCTACGAGCAGTACTTC.

The sample holds a few counts of this clone. This chain uses TRBV7-2 with TRBJ1-3; the D is unclear. Per germline, CDR1 SGHTA and CDR2 FQGNSA. This CDR3 contains 14 residues. Trimming took off 3 bases at V and 4 bases at J, with 10 bases between the two ends. The CDR3 loop reads CASSLHGYGNTIYF. The DNA of the CDR3 is TGTGCCAGCAGCTTGCACGGGTACGGAAACACCATATATTTT.

Points on this clone: The junction differs from germline at one of its ends, possibly a read error. The chain employs TRBV6-9 and TRBJ1-1, with 7 bases lining up with TRBD1. The germline V gene has CDR1 MNHGY and CDR2 SVAAGI. This CDR3 comprises 10 residues. As DNA, the CDR3 is TGTGCCAGCAGTTACCGGGGACAGCCCTTT. It specifies CASSYRGQPF.

The CDR3 region has the DNA TGTGCTAGTGGTTTGGATCGTATGACTAGCCAGTTCTTC. Encoded protein: CASGLDRMTSQFF. The chain uses TRBV12-5 and TRBJ2-1, with 7 bases lining up with TRBD2. The CDR3 totals 13 residues. The J segment lost 13 bases and the V segment lost 1 base, leaving 7 bases of the junction unmatched. Germline V gene lookup returns CDR1 LGHNT and CDR2 FRNRAP.

This chain uses TRBV6-5 with TRBJ2-1, with D unclear. V was cut by 5 bases and J by 5 bases, with 10 bases left in between. The CDR3 spans 13 residues. Germline CDR1 MNHEY, CDR2 SVGAGI. CDR3 protein: CASSLRNHNEQFF. As DNA, the CDR3 is TGTGCCAGCAGTCTGCGCAATCACAATGAGCAGTTCTTC.

This clone was seen at least ten times. The genes are TRBV6-2 or TRBV6-3 and TRBJ1-2, with TRBD1 matching 9 bases. The CDR3 covers 15 residues. With 2 bases clipped from V and 6 bases from J, the junction kept 7 bases outside the gene matches. CDR1 and CDR2 from the germline V gene are MNHEY and SVGEGT. The CDR3 DNA is TGTGCCAGCAGTTACCGACCTAGGACAGGGGATGGCTACACCTTC. Translated: CASSYRPRTGDGYTF.